The rows below give T cell receptor beta chains drawn from one sample of a study of cytomegalovirus exposure and HLA in healthy donors. Here immunoSEQ multiplex PCR was the method, and the copy in TCRdb shows in-frame clones only, minus some. Counted here are a few hundred thousand clones, around 79% occurring once; the ten biggest clones make up around 2%. Sequenced: PBMCs. These receptor sequences come from a man aged 18 to 29 in good health and CMV-seronegative. The CDR3 runs from the conserved cysteine through the conserved F or W. D genes are given only for firm matches. Clone size, where shown, is once, few, many, or a class for clones that have expanded.

TRBD1	TRBV6-5	TRBJ2-7	.	TGTGCCAGCAGTTACACAAAGGACAGGGGGTACTACGAGCAGTACTTC	CASSYTKDRGYYEQYF
.	TRBV19	TRBJ2-7	.	TGTGCCAGTAGACAAACAGGGGAGGTTAGCGAGCAGTACTTC	CASRQTGEVSEQYF
TRBD2	TRBV5-4	TRBJ2-7	few	TGTGCCAGCAGCACAAAGACTAGCGGGAGCCCCTACGAGCAGTACTTC	CASSTKTSGSPYEQYF
.	TRBV6-5	TRBJ2-7	.	TGTGCCAGCAGTTACTTACAGGACCCCTACGAGCAGTACTTC	CASSYLQDPYEQYF
TRBD2	TRBV6-4	TRBJ2-3	once	TGTGCCAGCATAGGCCCTAGCGGGGGGTCAGATACGCAGTATTTT	CASIGPSGGSDTQYF
TRBD1	TRBV5-6	TRBJ2-5	.	TGTGCCAGCAGCTTGGGTCGAAGCTTCGGACAGGGGTTGGGGGAGACCCAGTACTTC	CASSLGRSFGQGLGETQYF
TRBD2	TRBV9	TRBJ2-1	.	TGTGCCAGCAGCCTCGGGACTAGCGGGAGGGCGGTCAACAATGAGCAGTTCTTC	CASSLGTSGRAVNNEQFF
.	TRBV27	TRBJ1-1	.	TGTGCCAGCAGCGTGGCCCAGCGCACTGAAGCTTTCTTT	CASSVAQRTEAFF
TRBD1	TRBV7-3	TRBJ2-3	once	TGTGCCAGCAGCTTGGGACAGGGGCGGACAGATACGCAGTATTTT	CASSLGQGRTDTQYF
TRBD1	TRBV9	TRBJ2-7	.	TGTGCCAGCAGCGTGGGACAGGGATTTGTCGAGCAGTACTTC	CASSVGQGFVEQYF
.	TRBV30	TRBJ1-1	.	TGTGCCTGCTCTCGAGGGGGGGTCACTGAAGCTTTCTTT	CACSRGGVTEAFF
TRBD1	TRBV5-4	TRBJ2-5	.	TGTGCCAGCAGCATACAGGGGGCAGGAGAGACCCAGTACTTC	CASSIQGAGETQYF
.	TRBV9	TRBJ2-1	few	TGTGCCAGCAGCGTAGGTCGCACAGGCTCCTACAATGAGCAGTTCTTC	CASSVGRTGSYNEQFF
TRBD2	TRBV7-2	TRBJ2-7	.	TGTGCCAGCACACGGGAGGGATACGAGCAGTACTTC	CASTREGYEQYF
TRBD1	TRBV7-9	TRBJ2-4	few	TGTGCCAGCAGCCCCAGGGGGTACATTCAGTACTTC	CASSPRGYIQYF
.	TRBV9	TRBJ1-4	.	TGTGCCAGCAGGCCCTCAGATGCAACTAATGAAAAACTGTTTTTT	CASRPSDATNEKLFF
TRBD2	TRBV11-2	TRBJ2-1	.	TGTGCCAGCAGGCTCGGACTAGCGCTCTACAATGAGCAGTTCTTC	CASRLGLALYNEQFF
.	TRBV16	TRBJ2-1	.	TGTGCCAGCAGCCAAGAGGCAGTGCCGAACAATGAGCAGTTCTTC	CASSQEAVPNNEQFF
.	TRBV11-2	TRBJ2-7	.	TGTGCCAGCAGCTTAGGGGCTAGGACTCCCAGCTCCTACGAGCAGTACTTC	CASSLGARTPSSYEQYF
TRBD1	TRBV11-3	TRBJ2-3	.	TGTGCCAGCGGACAGGGGGATACAGATACGCAGTATTTT	CASGQGDTDTQYF
.	TRBV2	TRBJ2-2	.	TGTGCCAGCAATTTCCCCGGGGTCAACACCGGGGAGCTGTTTTTT	CASNFPGVNTGELFF
.	TRBV7-9	TRBJ1-4	.	TGTGCCAGCAGCCCACAGGAAAAACTGTTTTTT	CASSPQEKLFF
.	TRBV4-2	TRBJ1-1	few	TGTGCCAGCAGCCAACGGACTGGGAACACTGAAGCTTTCTTT	CASSQRTGNTEAFF
TRBD1	TRBV11-2	TRBJ2-5	.	TGTGCCAGCAGCTTAGATAATTCGGGACAGGGGGGTGAGACCCAGTACTTC	CASSLDNSGQGGETQYF
.	TRBV7-2	TRBJ1-5	.	TGTGCCAGCAGCTTAGCAATGACAGGAGATCAGCCCCAGCATTTT	CASSLAMTGDQPQHF
.	TRBV28	TRBJ2-7	.	TGTGCCAACAGTTATTCGGGAAACCCTTACGAGCAGTACTTC	CANSYSGNPYEQYF
.	TRBV11-2	TRBJ1-2	.	TGTGCCAGCAGCTCCTCCGGGGGGCTAGGTGGCTACACCTTC	CASSSSGGLGGYTF
.	TRBV30	TRBJ2-1	.	TGTGCCTGGAGTGTAGGGCAGGGGGGACACAATGAGCAGTTCTTC	CAWSVGQGGHNEQFF
TRBD1	TRBV5-1	TRBJ1-1	.	TGCGCCAGCAGCTTGTCGAGCACTGGGACAGGTGAAGCTTTCTTT	CASSLSSTGTGEAFF
.	TRBV5-1	TRBJ2-5	.	TGCGCCAGCAGCTTGCCGGGTCCTCAAGAGACCCAGTACTTC	CASSLPGPQETQYF
.	TRBV9	TRBJ2-5	.	TGTGCCAGCAGCGTAGACCCCCCCCGGAGGGACGGACTAGAGACCCAGTACTTC	CASSVDPPRRDGLETQYF
.	TRBV7-8	TRBJ2-5	.	TGTGCCAGCAGTCCCCTCCGAGTGAAAGAGACCCAGTACTTC	CASSPLRVKETQYF
TRBD1	TRBV12-5	TRBJ2-3	few	TGTGCTAGTGGTTCGGACAGGGACAATACGCAGTATTTT	CASGSDRDNTQYF
TRBD2	TRBV19	TRBJ2-2	.	TGTGCCAGTACACGGGAGGGTTGGACCGGGGAGCTGTTTTTT	CASTREGWTGELFF